The 21 T cell receptor beta chains in this list originate from one sample, sequenced in a study of OX40 agonist ivuxolimab in advanced cancers. The library was prepared using the immunoSEQ multiplex PCR assay. The table comes from immuneACCESS by way of TCRdb, which keeps in-frame sequences with V and J called. Part of the clones is missing from these tables; in studies checked, under half for an unresolved V gene and the rest for unknown reasons. A total of tens of thousands of clones appear in this sample, roughly 85% of them only once. The ten largest make up roughly 4.5% of the sample. The specimen was CD4+ or CD8+ T cells sorted from blood, collected in a trial of the OX40 agonist ivuxolimab. The origin of the receptors is an adult with an advanced solid tumor such as melanoma, head and neck, liver or kidney cancer.

The chain couples TRBV5-6 to TRBJ2-5; tentative D call: TRBD2 (5 bases). There are 13 residues in the CDR3. Per the germline V gene, CDR1 is SGHDT and CDR2 is YYEEEE. Trimming removed 1 base from V and 5 bases from J, with 9 bases in between. The CDR3 sequence: CASSLLAGETQYF. CDR3 DNA sequence: TGTGCCAGCAGCTTGCTCGCGGGCGAGACCCAGTACTTC.

The chain couples TRBV28 to TRBJ1-5; TRBD1 matches at 7 bases. CDR1 and CDR2 from the germline V gene are MDHEN and SYDVKM. CDR3 length equals 15 residues. V gave up 3 bases and J gave up 2 bases; unmatched junction bases: 4. The CDR3, as DNA: TGTGCCAGCAGTTTCTCCAGGGGGGGCAATCAGCCCCAGCATTTT. Translating it yields CASSFSRGGNQPQHF.

This sequence joins TRBV6-5 and TRBJ2-7; 11 bases map to TRBD1. The CDR3 is 14 amino acids. Germline V gives CDR1 MNHEY, CDR2 SVGAGI. After removal of 6 bases from V and 1 base from J, the junction contained 2 bases not matched to a gene. In DNA form, the CDR3 reads TGTGCCAGCAGGGACAGGGGGCTATCCTACGAGCAGTACTTC. It codes for CASRDRGLSYEQYF.

V usage is TRBV28 and J usage is TRBJ1-3, with D hard to call. Trimming left V 7 bases short and J 0 bases short, with 13 bases between. There are 15 residues in the CDR3. Germline-derived CDR1 and CDR2 are MDHEN and SYDVKM. CDR3 loop: CASISNPVSGNTIYF. CDR3 DNA: TGTGCCAGCATTTCAAATCCCGTCTCTGGAAACACCATATATTTT.

The chain has TRBV25-1 and TRBJ1-1, with TRBD1 matching over 8 bases. Trimming took 6 bases from V and 8 from J; bases not matched to a gene: 11. The CDR3 spans 14 residues. CDR1 and CDR2 (germline): MGHDK, SYGVNS. The CDR3 is CASSSGGGREEAFF. CDR3 nucleotides: TGTGCCAGCAGCTCAGGGGGCGGTAGGGAAGAAGCTTTCTTT.

The chain recombines TRBV7-9 with TRBJ2-1; D unresolved. The germline V gene encodes CDR1 SEHNR and CDR2 FQNEAQ (reference sequence). V lost 3 bases, J lost 2 bases, and 5 bases lay in between. This CDR3 is 13 amino acids long. The CDR3: CASSFLAYNEQFF. Written as DNA, the CDR3 is TGTGCCAGCAGCTTTCTTGCCTACAATGAGCAGTTCTTC.

The rearrangement joins TRBV10-3 to TRBJ2-7, with 11 nucleotides matching TRBD1. V was clipped by 4 bases and J by 0 bases; unmatched bases: 14. CDR1 is ENHRY and CDR2 is SYGVKD in the germline V gene. The CDR3 extends over 19 amino acids. CDR3 in amino acids: CAISVLKRDRGDSSYEQYF. CDR3 nucleotide sequence: TGTGCCATCAGTGTTCTAAAGCGGGACAGGGGGGACAGCTCCTACGAGCAGTACTTC.

V is TRBV9 and J is TRBJ2-1, with TRBD2 matching 9 bases. J gave up 0 bases and V 0 bases, and 7 bases lay outside the gene matches. CDR1 is SGDLS and CDR2 is YYNGEE in the germline V gene. The CDR3 loop spans 18 amino acids. The CDR3 DNA is TGTGCCAGCAGCGTAGAACTAGCGGGCCCCTTCTCCTACAATGAGCAGTTCTTC. Translating it yields CASSVELAGPFSYNEQFF.

The chain recombines TRBV19 with TRBJ2-1; TRBD2 matches 9 bases. Trimming took 1 base from V and 4 from J; bases not matched to a gene: 5. The CDR3 has 16 residues. The germline V gene encodes CDR1 LNHDA and CDR2 SQIVND (reference sequence). The CDR3 sequence: CASSIGAGGPYNEQFF. The DNA for the CDR3 is TGTGCCAGTAGTATAGGGGCGGGAGGGCCGTACAATGAGCAGTTCTTC. Together with reference TRBV19 and TRBJ2-1, the CDR3 gives the full variable domain: DGGITQSPKYLFRKEGQNVTLSCEQNLNHDAMYWYRQDPGQGLRLIYYSQIVNDFQKGDIAEGYSVSREKKESFPLTVTSAQKNPTAFYLCASSIGAGGPYNEQFFGPGTRLTVL.

This clone was observed a handful of times. The chain carries TRBV9 and TRBJ2-7; the D gene is possibly TRBD2 (6 bases). CDR3 size: 15 residues. CDR1 and CDR2 (germline): SGDLS, YYNGEE. The ends were cut back, 3 bases at V and 2 bases at J, with 15 bases in the middle. The CDR3 loop reads CASSARRDSTYEQYF. In DNA, the CDR3 is TGTGCCAGCAGCGCGAGAAGGGACTCCACCTACGAGCAGTACTTC. The whole variable domain, filled in from reference TRBV9 and TRBJ2-7, reads DSGVTQTPKHLITATGQRVTLRCSPRSGDLSVYWYQQSLDQGLQFLIQYYNGEERAKGNILERFSAQQFPDLHSELNLSSLELGDSALYFCASSARRDSTYEQYFGPGTRLTVT.

CDR3 DNA sequence: TGTGCCAGTGGCCCGGGACCTGAAGAGACCCAGTACTTC. It codes for CASGPGPEETQYF. The chain couples TRBV27 to TRBJ2-5, with D perhaps assigned TRBD1 or TRBD2 (5 bases each). Germline V lookup: CDR1 MNHEY, CDR2 SMNVEV (reference sequence). Trimming stripped 9 bases from V and 3 bases from J, with 14 bases between. The CDR3 consists of 13 residues.

The gene calls are TRBV5-1 and TRBJ2-1, with D perhaps TRBD1 or TRBD2 (6 bases each). The CDR3 runs 15 residues. CDR1 is SGHRS, CDR2 YFSETQ, per germline. Between the trimmed V and J ends, which lost 0 bases and 7 bases, there was a span of 14 bases. CDR3 protein: CASSLERGAMNEQFF. CDR3 bases: TGCGCCAGCAGCTTGGAAAGGGGGGCGATGAATGAGCAGTTCTTC.

The gene calls are TRBV5-1 and TRBJ2-3, with D perhaps matching TRBD2 (6 bases). Germline CDR1 and CDR2: SGHRS and YFSETQ. The V end lost 0 bases, the J end lost 6 bases, and 8 bases lay between the germline ends. This CDR3 spans 13 amino acids. DNA of the CDR3: TGCGCCAGCAGCTTGGGACTAGATGATACGCAGTATTTT. Its protein product is CASSLGLDDTQYF.

The chain has TRBV7-2 and TRBJ2-4, with D maybe TRBD2 (5 bases). Trimming left V 1 base short and J 9 bases short, with 7 bases between. CDR3 length equals 12 residues. The germline CDR1 and CDR2 sequences are SGHTA and FQGNSA. CDR3 loop: CASSLDEGIQYF. CDR3 DNA: TGTGCCAGCAGCTTAGATGAGGGCATTCAGTACTTC.

V gene TRBV5-1 combines with J gene TRBJ2-1; the match to TRBD1 covers 8 bases. The germline gives CDR1 SGHRS, CDR2 YFSETQ. CDR3 size: 15 residues. Unmatched junction bases numbered 6, after V lost 0 bases and J lost 7 bases. CDR3: CASSLGTGTLNEQFF. CDR3 nucleotides: TGCGCCAGCAGCTTGGGGACAGGGACTTTAAATGAGCAGTTCTTC.

V usage is TRBV2 and J usage is TRBJ2-2; maybe TRBD1 (6 bases). The V end lost 5 bases, the J end lost 2 bases, and 12 bases lay between the germline ends. Germline V gene lookup returns CDR1 SNHLY and CDR2 FYNNEI. There are 15 residues in the CDR3. CDR3 sequence reads: CASSFRDKNTGELFF. In DNA form, the CDR3 reads TGTGCCAGCAGTTTCCGGGACAAAAACACCGGGGAGCTGTTTTTT.

The genes are TRBV5-1 and TRBJ2-7, with D possibly matching TRBD2 (6 bases). With 3 bases removed from V and 2 bases from J, the gap between germline ends came to 12 bases. This CDR3 comprises 14 residues. Germline V gives CDR1 SGHRS, CDR2 YFSETQ. Here the CDR3 reads CASSSFGGAYEQYF. DNA for the CDR3: TGCGCCAGCAGCTCTTTCGGGGGAGCCTACGAGCAGTACTTC.

The rearrangement joins TRBV28 to TRBJ2-1; a possible D gene is TRBD2 (6 bases). Germline V gives CDR1 MDHEN, CDR2 SYDVKM. Trimming left V 6 bases short and J 0 bases short, with 12 bases between. The CDR3 runs 15 residues. CDR3 residues: CASREDYSSYNEQFF. CDR3 in DNA: TGTGCCAGCAGGGAGGACTATAGCTCCTACAATGAGCAGTTCTTC.

The chain joins TRBV10-1 to TRBJ1-1; TRBD1 matches 7 bases. Trimming cost V 7 bases and J 5 bases; bases outside gene matches: 10. CDR3 length: 14 amino acids. Germline loops: CDR1 WNHNN, CDR2 SYGVQD (reference sequence). This chain's CDR3 is CASNSGQSVTEAFF. The DNA for the CDR3 is TGCGCCAGCAATTCGGGACAGTCGGTGACTGAAGCTTTCTTT.

This chain joins TRBV19 and TRBJ2-5; 9 bases are a match to TRBD2. Near its end, the DNA agrees better with TRBJ2-7, so the J call may be wrong. Germline V lookup: CDR1 LNHDA, CDR2 SQIVND (reference sequence). The CDR3 has 15 residues. CDR3: CASSISSGGLYEQYF. The DNA of the CDR3 is TGTGCCAGTAGTATCAGTAGCGGGGGCTTATACGAGCAGTACTTC.

The chain links TRBV30 to TRBJ2-5, with TRBD2 matching 14 bases. The junction had 5 bases not matched to a gene; V was cut back by 3 bases and J by 5 bases. The CDR3 length is 15 residues. Germline CDR1 is GTSNPN and CDR2 is SVGIG (reference sequence). The CDR3 sequence: CAWSAGTSGSETQYF. The CDR3 region has the DNA TGTGCCTGGAGCGCCGGGACTAGCGGGAGTGAGACCCAGTACTTC.